Many counts were recorded for the clone carrying this TCR beta chain. Looked up from germline, CDR1 is SQVTM and CDR2 is ANQGSEA. The CDR3 contains 14 residues. Trimming removed 0 bases from V and 2 bases from J, with 10 bases in between. These data are taken from a study of neurological immune-mediated disorders. Per sequencing run, 15-18 subjects together gave over 180 million TCR-beta sequences. TCRdb re-called the 5' RACE reads through MiXCR, storing one row per CDR3 protein. The repertoire holds some 57,000 distinct CDR3 sequences, with 3% to 3.5% as singletons. What was sequenced was PBMCs. This TCR came from a woman in her sixties with multiple sclerosis. The rearrangement joins TRBV29-1 to TRBJ2-5; D gene unclear. The chain's CDR3 is CSVEDPYSQETQYF. CDR3 coding DNA: TGCAGCGTTGAAGATCCATACAGTCAAGAGACCCAGTACTTC.